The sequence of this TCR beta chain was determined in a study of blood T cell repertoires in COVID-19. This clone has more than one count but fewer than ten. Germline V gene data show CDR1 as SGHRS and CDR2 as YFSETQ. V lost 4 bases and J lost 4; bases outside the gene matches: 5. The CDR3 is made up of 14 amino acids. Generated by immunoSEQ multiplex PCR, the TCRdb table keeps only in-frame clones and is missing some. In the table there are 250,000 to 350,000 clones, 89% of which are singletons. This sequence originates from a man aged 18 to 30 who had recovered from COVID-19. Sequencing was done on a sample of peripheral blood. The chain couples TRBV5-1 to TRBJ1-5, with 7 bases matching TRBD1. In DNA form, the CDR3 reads TGCGCCAGCAGCCCAGGGGGGACAAATCAGCCCCAGCATTTT. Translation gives CASSPGGTNQPQHF.